This TCR beta chain is from a study of intratumoral heterogeneity in liver cancer. Findings and caveats of the study: Tumor region a had significantly more unique T-cell expansions than region b.

By sample share, this clone is medium-sized. Its specificity is not known. Each tumour sample represents a distinct, spatially separated region of the hepatocellular carcinoma nodule. The table came from immunoSEQ multiplex PCR; TCRdb's copy has only in-frame clones and leaves some out. The repertoire holds about 6,200 clones, with around two thirds as singletons. The material was tumor tissue, obtained before any cancer treatment. This TCR was sampled from a woman between 65 and 79 years old with hepatocellular carcinoma.

The CDR3 loop reads CASSEAGGGGANVLTF. The CDR3, as DNA: TGTGCCAGCAGTGAAGCCGGGGGCGGTGGGGCCAACGTCCTGACTTTC. This sequence joins TRBV6-1 and TRBJ2-6, with D tentatively TRBD1 or TRBD2 (6 bases each). V was cut by 0 bases and J by 3 bases, with 9 bases left in between. Germline V gene sequence: CDR1 MNHNS, CDR2 SASEGT. This CDR3 spans 16 amino acids.